This record looks at one TCR beta chain sequence and its context. The CDR3 runs 18 residues. Per the germline V gene, CDR1 is MGHRA and CDR2 is YSYEKL. Unmatched junction bases numbered 9, after V lost 0 bases and J lost 0 bases. Participants came from around 25 US areas, aged roughly 18 to 90 years. The sample is drawn from a study of blood T cell repertoires in COVID-19. Across the study: COVID-19 samples collected from the United States, Italy and Spain covered acute and convalescent phases. PBMCs, B-cell-depleted T cells, or T cells were the source of the cDNA or gDNA that made up the material.

Authors' analysis steps: Amplification of reference gene primers was used by the study to estimate nucleated cell counts. Here immunoSEQ multiplex PCR was the method, and the copy in TCRdb shows in-frame clones only, minus some. That table supplies the V and J calls and clone size; D and trimming were determined from the DNA. The data show some 300,000 clones, 90% seen once. The sample comprised PBMCs or T cells enriched from blood (not recorded which). V and J are TRBV4-1 and TRBJ2-3; TRBD2 agrees at 7 bases. The receptor comes from a woman under 30 with acute COVID-19. The CDR3 protein is CASSQDMASGISTDTQYF. CDR3 nucleotide sequence: TGCGCCAGCAGCCAAGATATGGCTAGCGGTATTAGCACAGATACGCAGTATTTT.